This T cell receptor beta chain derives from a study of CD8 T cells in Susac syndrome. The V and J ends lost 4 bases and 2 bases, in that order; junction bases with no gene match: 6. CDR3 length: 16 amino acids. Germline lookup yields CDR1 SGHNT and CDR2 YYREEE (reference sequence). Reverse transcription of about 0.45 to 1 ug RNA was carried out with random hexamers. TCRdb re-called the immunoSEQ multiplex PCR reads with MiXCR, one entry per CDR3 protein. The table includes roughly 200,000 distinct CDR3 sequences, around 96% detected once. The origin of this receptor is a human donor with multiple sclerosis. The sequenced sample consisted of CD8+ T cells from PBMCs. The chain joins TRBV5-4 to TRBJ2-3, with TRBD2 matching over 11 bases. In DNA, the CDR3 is TGTGCCAGCAGCCGAGGACTAGCGGGCTTCACAGATACGCAGTATTTT. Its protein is CASSRGLAGFTDTQYF.